Below, 30 T cell receptor beta chains from the same sample are listed, as sequenced in a study of blood T cell repertoires in COVID-19. The data were produced by immunoSEQ multiplex PCR, yet TCRdb's version contains in-frame clones alone and is incomplete. The profile shows roughly 160,000 clones, approximately 90% of them singletons. Material: peripheral blood. The receptors were sampled from a man aged 18 to 30 with COVID-19, enrolled during active disease.

This CDR3 reads CASSLQGANTEAFF. As DNA, the CDR3 is TGTGCCAGCAGCTTACAGGGGGCGAACACTGAAGCTTTCTTT. The chain is built from TRBV7-6 and TRBJ1-1, with 8 nucleotides matching TRBD1. This CDR3 is built from 14 residues. Germline-derived CDR1 and CDR2 are SGHVS and FNYEAQ. Trimming cost V 2 bases and J 1 base; bases outside gene matches: 0.

The CDR3 loop reads CASSLGRGQGDTYGYTF. The CDR3 region has the DNA TGTGCCAGCAGCTTAGGCCGGGGACAGGGTGATACCTATGGCTACACCTTC. The chain is built from TRBV13 and TRBJ1-2, with 9 bases lining up with TRBD1. The ends lost 0 bases at V and 4 bases at J; junction bases unmatched: 9. Germline V gene data show CDR1 as PRHDT and CDR2 as FYEKMQ (reference sequence). This CDR3 region has 17 residues.

This clone was counted once. The chain has TRBV11-2 and TRBJ2-2, with 8 bases lining up with TRBD2. V lost 6 bases to trimming and J lost 1 base; unmatched junction nucleotides: 4. The CDR3 runs 15 residues. Germline loops: CDR1 SGHAT, CDR2 FQNNGV. CDR3 protein: CASRIAGLNTGELFF. The CDR3 nucleotides are TGTGCCAGCAGAATAGCGGGGCTGAACACCGGGGAGCTGTTTTTT.

The V call is TRBV4-3, the J call TRBJ2-7; possibly TRBD1 for D (6 bases). Germline V CDR1 and CDR2: LGHNA, YSLEER. Trimming took 5 bases from V and 0 from J, leaving 11 bases between them. The CDR3 is made up of 14 amino acids. CDR3 DNA: TGCGCCAGCAGCTTTCGACAGGCCTCCTACGAGCAGTACTTC. Its protein product is CASSFRQASYEQYF.

This clone was observed a few times. This sequence joins TRBV29-1 and TRBJ2-1; TRBD2 aligns across 12 bases. CDR3 size: 14 residues. The germline V gene encodes CDR1 SQVTM and CDR2 ANQGSEA. With V trimmed by 3 bases and J by 7 bases, 4 bases remained unmatched. This chain's CDR3 is CSVDGTSGWNEQFF. CDR3 DNA: TGCAGCGTTGACGGGACTAGCGGGTGGAATGAGCAGTTCTTC.

V is TRBV29-1 and J is TRBJ2-5; maybe TRBD1 (5 bases). The CDR3 runs 18 residues. The ends were cut back, 0 bases at V and 2 bases at J, with 22 bases in the middle. Per germline, CDR1 SQVTM and CDR2 ANQGSEA. The DNA of the CDR3 is TGCAGCGTTGAAGATAAGATCGAGGCCTGGGGCTATCAAGAGACCCAGTACTTC. Protein product: CSVEDKIEAWGYQETQYF.

The rearrangement joins TRBV19 to TRBJ2-1, with 12 bases matching TRBD2. With 9 bases clipped from V and 2 bases from J, the junction kept 8 bases outside the gene matches. The CDR3 has 16 residues. CDR1 and CDR2 from the germline V gene are LNHDA and SQIVND (reference sequence). The CDR3 region is CASGTSGFHTYNEQFF. The CDR3, as DNA: TGTGCCAGCGGGACTAGCGGGTTTCATACCTACAATGAGCAGTTCTTC.

V and J are TRBV11-2 and TRBJ2-7, with 11 nucleotides matching TRBD2. Germline CDR1 reads SGHAT; CDR2 reads FQNNGV. This CDR3 spans 17 amino acids. Unmatched junction bases numbered 8, after V lost 2 bases and J lost 2 bases. CDR3 residues: CASSLTTSGRRPYEQYF. Here the CDR3 DNA reads TGTGCCAGCAGCTTAACAACTAGCGGGAGAAGGCCCTACGAGCAGTACTTC.

The count of this clone is one. This chain joins TRBV5-6 and TRBJ1-3; D perhaps matches TRBD1 (5 bases). The CDR3 totals 19 residues. V was clipped by 2 bases and J by 4 bases, with 25 bases between them. Looked up from germline, CDR1 is SGHDT and CDR2 is YYEEEE. CDR3 bases: TGTGCCAGCAGCTTCAGTCGGAGGGGCGAACCAGCCGCCGGAAACACCATATATTTT. Protein: CASSFSRRGEPAAGNTIYF.

The genes are TRBV9 and TRBJ2-1; TRBD2 aligns across 11 bases. Germline assignment: CDR1 SGDLS and CDR2 YYNGEE. With 4 bases clipped from V and 8 bases from J, the junction kept 8 bases outside the gene matches. The CDR3 loop spans 15 amino acids. DNA for the CDR3: TGTGCCAGCAGCCCCCAACTAGCGGGAGACCATGAGCAGTTCTTC. It translates to CASSPQLAGDHEQFF.

This clone was picked up one time. This chain connects TRBV6-2 or TRBV6-3 to TRBJ2-2, with D possibly being TRBD2 (5 bases). Trimming pared 5 bases from V and 1 base from J, leaving 11 bases between. The CDR3 is made up of 15 amino acids. Germline CDR1 reads MNHEY; CDR2 reads SVGEGT. The CDR3 loop reads CASSPFGLNTGELFF. The CDR3 nucleotides read TGTGCCAGCAGTCCCTTCGGACTGAACACCGGGGAGCTGTTTTTT.

This clone was counted a single time. The chain is built from TRBV27 and TRBJ2-2, with 8 bases identical to TRBD1. Germline assignment: CDR1 MNHEY and CDR2 SMNVEV (reference sequence). The CDR3 runs 14 residues. V was clipped by 6 bases and J by 4 bases; unmatched bases: 4. Here the CDR3 reads CASSRQGSTGELFF. The CDR3 DNA reads as TGTGCCAGCAGCCGACAGGGGTCCACCGGGGAGCTGTTTTTT.

The CDR3 DNA reads as TGCGCCAGCATCGGAGGTCCATCCCGAGCGAACACCGGGGAGCTGTTTTTT. Encoded protein: CASIGGPSRANTGELFF. This chain connects TRBV5-1 to TRBJ2-2; D perhaps matches TRBD2 (5 bases). With 6 bases removed from V and 0 bases from J, the gap between germline ends came to 18 bases. The CDR3 is made up of 17 amino acids. CDR1 is SGHRS and CDR2 is YFSETQ in the germline V gene. Combining the CDR3 with reference TRBV5-1 and TRBJ2-2 gives the whole variable domain KAGVTQTPRYLIKTRGQQVTLSCSPISGHRSVSWYQQTPGQGLQFLFEYFSETQRNKGNFPGRFSGRQFSNSRSEMNVSTLELGDSALYLCASIGGPSRANTGELFFGEGSRLTVL.

The chain employs TRBV24-1 and TRBJ2-2; 10 bases line up with TRBD1. Per the germline V gene, CDR1 is KGHDR and CDR2 is SFDVKD. V was pared by 4 bases and J by 5 bases, with 9 bases of the junction left unmatched. The CDR3 spans 17 residues. CDR3 sequence: CATSDPGQGDRTGELFF. CDR3 in DNA: TGTGCCACCAGTGACCCAGGACAGGGGGATAGAACCGGGGAGCTGTTTTTT.

The chain couples TRBV11-3 to TRBJ2-1, with 8 nucleotides matching TRBD1. Trimming removed 5 bases from V and 0 bases from J; junction bases left unmatched: 3. The CDR3 is 15 residues long. Germline V gives CDR1 SGHNT, CDR2 YENEEA. The CDR3, as DNA: TGTGCCAGCAGCCTCGGGACAGGCTCCTACAATGAGCAGTTCTTC. It yields the protein CASSLGTGSYNEQFF.

The chain has TRBV14 and TRBJ2-1, with 9 bases aligning to TRBD2. The CDR3 covers 17 residues. J lost 4 bases, V lost 3 bases, and 10 bases had no gene match. CDR1 and CDR2 from the germline V gene are SGHDN and FVKESK. The DNA of the CDR3 is TGTGCCAGCAGCCAGAGCCAGGGACTAGCCTTTTACAATGAGCAGTTCTTC. This gives the protein CASSQSQGLAFYNEQFF.

The chain is built from TRBV5-1 and TRBJ2-2; TRBD1 aligns across 9 bases. The length of the CDR3 is 14 residues. V trimming: 3 bases; J trimming: 4 bases; junction bases outside the gene matches: 1. Germline V CDR1 and CDR2: SGHRS, YFSETQ. The CDR3 loop reads CASSWGQGTGELFF. CDR3 DNA sequence: TGCGCCAGCAGCTGGGGACAGGGCACCGGGGAGCTGTTTTTT.

This chain connects TRBV7-2 to TRBJ2-3; D might be TRBD1 (6 bases). The CDR3 has 15 residues. V was pared by 3 bases and J by 0 bases, with 10 bases between. The germline CDR1 and CDR2 sequences are SGHTA and FQGNSA. The CDR3 reads CASSFQGISTDTQYF. Written as DNA, the CDR3 is TGTGCCAGCAGCTTTCAGGGGATCAGCACAGATACGCAGTATTTT.

V usage is TRBV19 and J usage is TRBJ2-7; 7 nucleotides line up with TRBD2. With 5 bases clipped from V and 2 bases from J, the junction kept 3 bases outside the gene matches. CDR1 is LNHDA and CDR2 is SQIVND in the germline V gene (reference sequence). CDR3 length equals 13 residues. The CDR3 DNA is TGTGCCAGTAGTCTCCGGGGGGCCTACGAGCAGTACTTC. Encoded protein: CASSLRGAYEQYF. The full variable domain, rest sourced from reference TRBV19 and TRBJ2-7, is DGGITQSPKYLFRKEGQNVTLSCEQNLNHDAMYWYRQDPGQGLRLIYYSQIVNDFQKGDIAEGYSVSREKKESFPLTVTSAQKNPTAFYLCASSLRGAYEQYFGPGTRLTVT.

The CDR3 nucleotides read TGTGCCAGCAGCTTGGCGGGGGGACGCGGCACAGATACGCAGTATTTT. Amino acids: CASSLAGGRGTDTQYF. The chain joins TRBV5-8 to TRBJ2-3, with TRBD2 matching over 7 bases. Germline trimming cut 0 bases from V and 1 base from J; bases unmatched to any gene: 5. The CDR3 runs to 16 residues. CDR1 and CDR2 from the germline V gene are SGHTS and YDEGEE.

The genes are TRBV6-5 and TRBJ1-1; D remains unclear. Trimming shortened V by 7 bases and J by 0 bases, and 12 bases separated the two germline ends. The CDR3 is 14 residues long. CDR1 and CDR2 from the germline V gene are MNHEY and SVGAGI. CDR3: CASTRTRMNTEAFF. DNA of the CDR3: TGTGCCAGCACCCGAACTAGAATGAACACTGAAGCTTTCTTT.

The sample holds one count of this clone. The chain recombines TRBV19 with TRBJ1-5; D gene ambiguous. The CDR3 is made up of 15 amino acids. Germline CDR1 and CDR2: LNHDA and SQIVND (reference sequence). The V end lost 7 bases, the J end lost 3 bases, and 16 bases lay between the germline ends. Here the CDR3 DNA reads TGTGCCAGTACCTCCCAGAGCGGAGACAATCAGCCCCAGCATTTT. Translated: CASTSQSGDNQPQHF.

The chain joins TRBV7-9 to TRBJ2-1, with 9 bases aligning to TRBD2. The CDR3 contains 17 residues. Germline values: CDR1 SEHNR, CDR2 FQNEAQ (reference sequence). V lost 3 bases and J lost 4; bases outside the gene matches: 10. This CDR3 is CASSFDLAGVRYNEQFF. For the CDR3, the DNA is TGTGCCAGCAGCTTTGACTTAGCGGGAGTAAGGTACAATGAGCAGTTCTTC.

The V and J genes are TRBV6-2 or TRBV6-3 and TRBJ2-2, with D uncertain. The CDR3 totals 13 residues. Per germline, CDR1 MNHEY and CDR2 SVGEGT. Trimming removed 6 bases at V and 8 bases at J, with 13 bases between. Here the CDR3 DNA reads TGTGCCAGCAGCCCTACGCTCCGGGGGGAGCTGTTTTTT. Amino acid sequence: CASSPTLRGELFF.

The rearrangement uses TRBV4-1 and TRBJ2-3, with 12 bases identical to TRBD1. Per germline, CDR1 MGHRA and CDR2 YSYEKL. V was pared by 4 bases and J by 3 bases, with 11 bases of the junction left unmatched. The CDR3 sequence is 18 residues long. The CDR3 DNA sequence: TGCGCCAGCAGCCCACTAGGGGGACAGGGGGCGCGTACAGATACGCAGTATTTT. Its translation: CASSPLGGQGARTDTQYF.

The genes are TRBV6-5 and TRBJ2-3; TRBD1 is a possible D gene (5 bases). This CDR3 has 16 residues. CDR1 is MNHEY, CDR2 SVGAGI, per germline. V dropped 0 bases and J dropped 3 bases, with 13 bases sitting between them. The DNA of the CDR3 is TGTGCCAGCAGTTACTCGTTCCAGGGTGGGACAGATACGCAGTATTTT. Translated: CASSYSFQGGTDTQYF.

The V gene is TRBV2, the J gene TRBJ2-1, with TRBD2 matching 7 bases. Trimming cost V 8 bases and J 3 bases; bases outside gene matches: 10. This CDR3 contains 15 residues. Looked up from germline, CDR1 is SNHLY and CDR2 is FYNNEI. Written as DNA, the CDR3 is TGTGCCAGCCTGGGGGTGCGGGAGCGCTACAATGAGCAGTTCTTC. It specifies CASLGVRERYNEQFF.

The V and J genes are TRBV2 and TRBJ1-6, with 7 positions matching TRBD1. With V trimmed by 5 bases and J by 5 bases, 6 bases remained unmatched. This CDR3 region has 15 residues. Germline CDR1 is SNHLY and CDR2 is FYNNEI. The CDR3 sequence is CASSSGQVNNSPLHF. The CDR3 DNA follows: TGTGCCAGCAGTTCCGGACAGGTCAATAATTCACCCCTCCACTTT.

This clone was seen once. The chain links TRBV5-1 to TRBJ2-7, with a tentative D call TRBD2 (6 bases). The CDR3 totals 11 residues. The germline V gene has CDR1 SGHRS and CDR2 YFSETQ. V gave up 4 bases and J gave up 4 bases, with 6 bases separating them. The CDR3 DNA sequence: TGCGCCAGCAGCGCGGGGTACGAGCAGTACTTC. Translating it yields CASSAGYEQYF.

The sample holds one count of this clone. This CDR3 reads CASSQVAGRNQPQHF. The CDR3 DNA is TGCGCCAGCAGCCAAGTGGCAGGGCGAAATCAGCCCCAGCATTTT. This sequence joins TRBV4-3 and TRBJ1-5; possibly TRBD1 for D (5 bases). V was trimmed by 1 base and J by 4 bases, leaving 11 bases between them. The CDR3 has 15 residues. CDR1 is LGHNA and CDR2 is YSLEER in the germline V gene.